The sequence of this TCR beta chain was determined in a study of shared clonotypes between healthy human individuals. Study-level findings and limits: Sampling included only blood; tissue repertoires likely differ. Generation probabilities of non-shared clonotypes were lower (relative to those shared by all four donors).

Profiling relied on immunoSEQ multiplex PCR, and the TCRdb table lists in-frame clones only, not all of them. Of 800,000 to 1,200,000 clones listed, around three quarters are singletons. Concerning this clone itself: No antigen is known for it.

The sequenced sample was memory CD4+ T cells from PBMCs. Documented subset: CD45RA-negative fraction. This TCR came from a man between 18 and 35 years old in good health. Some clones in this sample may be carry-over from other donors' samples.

DNA of the CDR3: TGTGCCAGCAGACGGACAGGGCTCACTGAAGCTTTCTTT. Protein sequence: CASRRTGLTEAFF. The rearrangement uses TRBV6-1 and TRBJ1-1; 8 bases agree with TRBD1. Per the germline V gene, CDR1 is MNHNS and CDR2 is SASEGT. V lost 6 bases, J lost 4 bases, and 4 bases stayed unmatched. The CDR3 consists of 13 residues.